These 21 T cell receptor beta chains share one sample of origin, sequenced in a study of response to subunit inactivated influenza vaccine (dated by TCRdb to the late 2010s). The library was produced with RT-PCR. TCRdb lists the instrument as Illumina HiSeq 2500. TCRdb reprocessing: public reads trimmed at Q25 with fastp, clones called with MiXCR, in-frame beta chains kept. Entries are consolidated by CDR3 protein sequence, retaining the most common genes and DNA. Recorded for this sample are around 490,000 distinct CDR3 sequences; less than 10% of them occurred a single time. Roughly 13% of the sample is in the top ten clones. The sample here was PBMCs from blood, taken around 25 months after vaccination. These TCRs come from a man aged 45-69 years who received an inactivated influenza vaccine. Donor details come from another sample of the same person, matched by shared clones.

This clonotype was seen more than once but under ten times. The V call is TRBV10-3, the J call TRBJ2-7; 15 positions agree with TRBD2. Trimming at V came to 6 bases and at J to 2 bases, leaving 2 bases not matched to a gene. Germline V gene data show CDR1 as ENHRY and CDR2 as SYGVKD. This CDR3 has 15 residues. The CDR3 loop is CAIRRTSGGAYEQYF. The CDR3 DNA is TGTGCCATCAGACGGACTAGCGGGGGGGCCTACGAGCAGTACTTC.

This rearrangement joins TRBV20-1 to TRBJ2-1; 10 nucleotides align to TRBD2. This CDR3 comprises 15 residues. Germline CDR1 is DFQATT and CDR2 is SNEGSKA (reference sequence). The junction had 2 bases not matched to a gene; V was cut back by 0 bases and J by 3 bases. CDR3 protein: CSAREIAGGYNEQFF. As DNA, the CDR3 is TGCAGTGCTAGAGAGATAGCGGGAGGCTACAATGAGCAGTTCTTC.

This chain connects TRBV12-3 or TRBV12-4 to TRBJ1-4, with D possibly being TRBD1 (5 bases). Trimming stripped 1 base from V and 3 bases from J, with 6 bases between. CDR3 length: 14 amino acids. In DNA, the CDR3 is TGTGCCAGCAGTTTAGTACAGGCTAATGAAAAACTGTTTTTT. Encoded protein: CASSLVQANEKLFF.

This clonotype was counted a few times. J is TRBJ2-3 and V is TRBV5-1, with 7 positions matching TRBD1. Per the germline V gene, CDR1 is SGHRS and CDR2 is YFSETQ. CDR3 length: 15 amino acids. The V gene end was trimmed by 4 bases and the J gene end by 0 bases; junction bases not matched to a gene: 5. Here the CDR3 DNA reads TGCGCCAGCAGCGTTGGGACAGCCAGCACAGATACGCAGTATTTT. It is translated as CASSVGTASTDTQYF.

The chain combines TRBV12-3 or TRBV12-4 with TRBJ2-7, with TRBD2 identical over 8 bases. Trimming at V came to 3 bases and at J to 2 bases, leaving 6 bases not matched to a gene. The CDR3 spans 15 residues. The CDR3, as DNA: TGTGCCAGCAGTTTCGGTCTAGCGGGCCCCTACGAGCAGTACTTC. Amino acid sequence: CASSFGLAGPYEQYF.

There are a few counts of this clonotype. In DNA, the CDR3 is TGCAGCGCTCGCGGGGGGGGGTTCTCAGATACGCAGTATTTT. It translates to CSARGGGFSDTQYF. The J gene is TRBJ2-3, the V gene TRBV29-1; 9 bases are shared with TRBD2. V was pared by 7 bases and J by 4 bases, with 9 bases of the junction left unmatched. The CDR3 sequence is 14 residues long. CDR1 SQVTM and CDR2 ANQGSEA come from the germline V gene.

CDR3 DNA sequence: TGTGCCAGCAGCAGAACACGGGGTAGGGCGAATGAGCAGTTCTTC. It yields the protein CASSRTRGRANEQFF. The rearrangement joins TRBV21-1 to TRBJ2-1; no DNA check was done on the table's D call, TRBD2. TRBV21-1 is recorded as a pseudogene. The CDR3 contains 15 residues.

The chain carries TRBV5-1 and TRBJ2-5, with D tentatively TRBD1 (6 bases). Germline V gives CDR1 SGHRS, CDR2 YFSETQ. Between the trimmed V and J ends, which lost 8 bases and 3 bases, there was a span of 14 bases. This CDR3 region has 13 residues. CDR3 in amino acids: CARRGHREETQYF. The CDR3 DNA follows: TGCGCCAGGAGGGGACATCGGGAAGAGACCCAGTACTTC. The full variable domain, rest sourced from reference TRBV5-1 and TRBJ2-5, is KAGVTQTPRYLIKTRGQQVTLSCSPISGHRSVSWYQQTPGQGLQFLFEYFSETQRNKGNFPGRFSGRQFSNSRSEMNVSTLELGDSALYLCARRGHREETQYFGPGTRLLVL.

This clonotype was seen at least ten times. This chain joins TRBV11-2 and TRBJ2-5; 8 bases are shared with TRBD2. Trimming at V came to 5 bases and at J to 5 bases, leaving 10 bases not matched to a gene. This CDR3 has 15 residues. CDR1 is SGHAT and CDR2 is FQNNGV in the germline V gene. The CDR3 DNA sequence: TGTGCCAGCAGCGCGATCGGGGGGGCCTTGGAGACCCAGTACTTC. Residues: CASSAIGGALETQYF.

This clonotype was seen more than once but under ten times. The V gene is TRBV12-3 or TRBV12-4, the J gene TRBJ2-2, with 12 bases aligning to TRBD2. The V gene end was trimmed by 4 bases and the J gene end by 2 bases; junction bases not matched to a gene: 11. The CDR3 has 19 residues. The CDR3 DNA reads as TGTGCCAGCAGTTCATCAATTCGACTAGCGGGGGAAAACACCGGGGAGCTGTTTTTT. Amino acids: CASSSSIRLAGENTGELFF.

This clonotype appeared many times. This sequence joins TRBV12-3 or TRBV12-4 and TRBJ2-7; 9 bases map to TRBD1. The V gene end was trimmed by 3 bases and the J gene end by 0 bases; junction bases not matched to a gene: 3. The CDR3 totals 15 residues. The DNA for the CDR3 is TGTGCCAGCAGTTTGGGACAGGGCAGCTCCTACGAGCAGTACTTC. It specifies CASSLGQGSSYEQYF.

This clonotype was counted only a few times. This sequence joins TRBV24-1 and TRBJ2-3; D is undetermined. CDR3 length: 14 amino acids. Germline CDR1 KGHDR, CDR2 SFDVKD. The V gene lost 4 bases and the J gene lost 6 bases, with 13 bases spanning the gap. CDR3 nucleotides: TGTGCCACCAGTGACCCCGCCTCCACGGATACGCAGTATTTT. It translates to CATSDPASTDTQYF.

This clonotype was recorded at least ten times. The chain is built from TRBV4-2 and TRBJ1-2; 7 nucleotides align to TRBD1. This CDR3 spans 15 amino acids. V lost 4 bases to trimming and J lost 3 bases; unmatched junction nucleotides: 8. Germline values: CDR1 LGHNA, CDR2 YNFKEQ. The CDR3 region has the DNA TGTGCCAGCAGCCCCGACTATGGGACAGACTATGGCTACACCTTC. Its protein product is CASSPDYGTDYGYTF.

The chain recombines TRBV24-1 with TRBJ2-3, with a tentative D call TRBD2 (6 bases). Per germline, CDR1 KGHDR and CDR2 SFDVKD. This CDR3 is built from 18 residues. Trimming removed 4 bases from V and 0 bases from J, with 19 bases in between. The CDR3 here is CATSDPAEGRASTDTQYF. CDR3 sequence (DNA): TGTGCCACCAGTGACCCCGCGGAGGGCAGGGCTAGCACAGATACGCAGTATTTT.

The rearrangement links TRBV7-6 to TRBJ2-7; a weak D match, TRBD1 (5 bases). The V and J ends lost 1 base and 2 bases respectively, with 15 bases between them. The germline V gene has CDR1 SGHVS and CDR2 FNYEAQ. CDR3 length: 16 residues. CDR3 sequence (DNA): TGTGCCAGCAGCTTAGGGCGACAGTCTCACCCCTACGAGCAGTACTTC. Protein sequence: CASSLGRQSHPYEQYF. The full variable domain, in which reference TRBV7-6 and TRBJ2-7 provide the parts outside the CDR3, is GAGVSQSPRYKVTKRGQDVALRCDPISGHVSLYWYRQALGQGPEFLTYFNYEAQQDKSGLPNDRFSAERPEGSISTLTIQRTEQRDSAMYRCASSLGRQSHPYEQYFGPGTRLTVT.

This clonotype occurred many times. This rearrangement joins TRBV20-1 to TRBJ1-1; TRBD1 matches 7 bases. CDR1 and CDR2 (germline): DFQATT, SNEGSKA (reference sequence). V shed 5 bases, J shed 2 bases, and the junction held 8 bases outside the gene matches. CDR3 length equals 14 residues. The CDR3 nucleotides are TGCAGTGCTGGGTTACAGGGGAGAAACACTGAAGCTTTCTTT. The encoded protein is CSAGLQGRNTEAFF.

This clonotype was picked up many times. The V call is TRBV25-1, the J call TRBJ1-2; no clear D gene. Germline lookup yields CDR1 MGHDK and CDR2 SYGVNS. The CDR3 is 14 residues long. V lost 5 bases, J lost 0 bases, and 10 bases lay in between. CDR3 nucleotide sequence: TGTGCCAGCAGTAACCTCGGAGCTAACTATGGCTACACCTTC. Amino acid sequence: CASSNLGANYGYTF.

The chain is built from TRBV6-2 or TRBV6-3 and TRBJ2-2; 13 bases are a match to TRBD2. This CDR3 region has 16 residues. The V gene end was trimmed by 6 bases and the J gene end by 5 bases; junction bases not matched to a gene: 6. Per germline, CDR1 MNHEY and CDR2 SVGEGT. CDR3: CASRQTSGRRTGELFF. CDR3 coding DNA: TGTGCCAGCAGGCAGACTAGCGGGAGGCGAACCGGGGAGCTGTTTTTT.

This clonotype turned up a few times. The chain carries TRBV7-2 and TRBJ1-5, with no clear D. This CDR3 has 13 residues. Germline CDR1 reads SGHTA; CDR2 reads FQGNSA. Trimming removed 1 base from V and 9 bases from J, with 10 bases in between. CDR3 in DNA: TGTGCCAGCAGCTTAGAAAGCCCGAGGCCCCAGCATTTT. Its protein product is CASSLESPRPQHF.

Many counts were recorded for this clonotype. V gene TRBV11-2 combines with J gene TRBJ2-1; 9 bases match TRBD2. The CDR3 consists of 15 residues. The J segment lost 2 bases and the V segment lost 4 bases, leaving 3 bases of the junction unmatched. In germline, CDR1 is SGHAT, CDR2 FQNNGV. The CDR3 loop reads CASSSTSGPYNEQFF. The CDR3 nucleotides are TGTGCCAGCAGCTCGACTAGCGGCCCCTACAATGAGCAGTTCTTC.

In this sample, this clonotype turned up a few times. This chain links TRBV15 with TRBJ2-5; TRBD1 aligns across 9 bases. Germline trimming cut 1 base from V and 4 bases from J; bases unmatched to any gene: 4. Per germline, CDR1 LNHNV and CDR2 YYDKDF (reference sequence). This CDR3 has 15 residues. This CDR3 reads CATSRGDRARETQYF. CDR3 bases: TGTGCCACCAGCAGAGGGGACAGGGCGAGAGAGACCCAGTACTTC. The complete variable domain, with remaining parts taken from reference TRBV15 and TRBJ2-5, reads DAMVIQNPRYQVTQFGKPVTLSCSQTLNHNVMYWYQQKSSQAPKLLFHYYDKDFNNEADTPDNFQSRRPNTSFCFLDIRSPGLGDTAMYLCATSRGDRARETQYFGPGTRLLVL.